These 3 T cell receptor beta chains were all obtained from the same sample, sequenced in a study of CD8 T cells in Susac syndrome. Random hexamers served to reverse transcribe roughly 0.5 to 1 ug RNA. TCRdb ran MiXCR on the immunoSEQ multiplex PCR reads and lists one entry per CDR3 protein. This sample has about 430,000 distinct CDR3 sequences, with approximately 85% found just once. Sequencing was carried out using CD8+ T cells from PBMCs. The receptors here all came from a human donor with multiple sclerosis.

The rearrangement uses TRBV4-1 and TRBJ2-7; D remains unclear. CDR3 length equals 13 residues. Germline CDR1 MGHRA, CDR2 YSYEKL. The germline V and J ends were trimmed by 3 bases and 3 bases, with 9 bases remaining between them. As DNA, the CDR3 is TGCGCCAGCAGCCATACGCAATTCTACGAGCAGTACTTC. This codes for CASSHTQFYEQYF.

V is TRBV6-1 and J is TRBJ1-2, with a tentative D call TRBD1 (5 bases). Germline V gene lookup returns CDR1 MNHNS and CDR2 SASEGT. Trimming took off 5 bases at V and 0 bases at J, with 7 bases between the two ends. This CDR3 has 13 amino acids. This CDR3 is CASSKTANYGYTF. DNA for the CDR3: TGTGCCAGCAGTAAGACAGCTAACTATGGCTACACCTTC.

The chain uses TRBV7-9 and TRBJ2-5; 11 bases are a match to TRBD2. After removal of 8 bases from V and 5 bases from J, the junction contained 4 bases not matched to a gene. There are 13 residues in the CDR3. CDR1 is SEHNR and CDR2 is FQNEAQ in the germline V gene (reference sequence). CDR3 loop: CASGIAGGETQYF. The CDR3 nucleotides read TGTGCCAGCGGGATAGCGGGAGGGGAGACCCAGTACTTC.